These T cell receptor beta chains were read from a single sample in a study of T cell responses to AZD1222 COVID-19 vaccine. Clones were read by immunoSEQ multiplex PCR, and TCRdb kept only the in-frame ones, dropping some. This repertoire shows about 140,000 clones, around 90% found once; its top ten account for more than 3%. Sequenced material: peripheral blood, taken on day 0 of AZD1222 vaccination. These receptors were obtained from an adult in good health. Both conserved end residues are part of each CDR3. Each record gives: clone size, V gene, J gene, D gene, CDR3 DNA, CDR3 protein. D genes are given only for firm matches. Clone size is stated in some rows and not others, as once, few, many or a class when expanded.

>-|TRBV11-2|TRBJ2-3|TRBD2
TGTGCCAGCAGCTTGGGGACTAGCGGCCGGACCGGCACAGATACGCAGTATTTT
CASSLGTSGRTGTDTQYF
>-|TRBV29-1|TRBJ2-2|TRBD1
TGCAGCGTTAGGAGGACAGGGGGATTCACCGGGGAGCTGTTTTTT
CSVRRTGGFTGELFF
>-|TRBV30|TRBJ1-3|-
TGTGCCTGGAGTCCGTCGGTCGCCATATATTTT
CAWSPSVAIYF
>-|TRBV20-1|TRBJ2-7|-
TGCAGTGCTAGAAAGGACGGCAGGCAGTACTTC
CSARKDGRQYF
>few|TRBV19|TRBJ1-1|-
TGTGCCAGTAGAAGACAGATGAACACTGAAGCTTTCTTT
CASRRQMNTEAFF
>-|TRBV21-1|TRBJ1-1|-
TGTGCCAGCAGCAGACCGGGTGAAGCTTTCTTT
CASSRPGEAFF
>-|TRBV6-6|TRBJ2-7|TRBD2
TGTGCCAGCGGCCCTAGCGGAGGAGTTATGGACGAGCAGTACTTC
CASGPSGGVMDEQYF
>-|TRBV4-1|TRBJ2-7|TRBD2
TGCGCCAGCAGCCCGGGGACTATGACGGGCGGATACGAGCAGTACTTC
CASSPGTMTGGYEQYF
>-|TRBV18|TRBJ2-3|-
TGTGCCAGCTCACCAGCCGTGATAGGGAGACGAAGCACAGATACGCAGTATTTT
CASSPAVIGRRSTDTQYF
>-|TRBV7-3|TRBJ1-3|TRBD1
TGTGCCAGCAGCCCCTGGACAGGGAGCTCTGGAAACACCATATATTTT
CASSPWTGSSGNTIYF
>-|TRBV5-8|TRBJ2-1|TRBD1
TGTGCCAGCAAAAGTGGGGACAGGGGCTCTGTTTTTGAGCAGTTCTTC
CASKSGDRGSVFEQFF
>-|TRBV30|TRBJ1-6|-
TGTGCCTGGGGCTCGGTCTCTAATTCACCCCTCCACTTT
CAWGSVSNSPLHF
>-|TRBV9|TRBJ2-7|TRBD2
TGTGCCAGCAGCGTAGGGGGTAGCGGGAGCTACGAGCAGTACTTC
CASSVGGSGSYEQYF
>-|TRBV28|TRBJ2-2|TRBD1
TGTGCCAGTGACAGGGGTGGGAACACCGGGGAGCTGTTTTTT
CASDRGGNTGELFF
>-|TRBV2|TRBJ2-2|-
TGTGCCAGCAGTACGCTGCACCTCACCGGGGAGCTGTTTTTT
CASSTLHLTGELFF
>once|TRBV10-1|TRBJ2-1|TRBD1
TGCGCCAGCATGGGACAGGGATCCAATGAGCAGTTCTTC
CASMGQGSNEQFF
>-|TRBV7-8|TRBJ2-2|TRBD2
TGTGCCAGCAGCTCAAGACTAGCGGGAGGCACCGGGGAGCTGTTTTTT
CASSSRLAGGTGELFF
>-|TRBV5-5|TRBJ1-1|-
TGTGCCAGCAGCGTGGGGGGCAGATCCTACACTGAAGCTTTCTTT
CASSVGGRSYTEAFF
>-|TRBV7-2|TRBJ2-5|-
TGTGCCAGCAGCTTGGCGGGTGTAGAGACCCAGTACTTC
CASSLAGVETQYF
>few|TRBV5-6|TRBJ2-5|-
TGTGCCAGCAGCGGTCGGTTCGGGGTGAGCGAGACCCAGTACTTC
CASSGRFGVSETQYF
>-|TRBV6-1|TRBJ1-5|-
TGTGCCAGCAGTGAAGTCGGGGTTGGTCAGCCCCAGCATTTT
CASSEVGVGQPQHF
>-|TRBV6-2/TRBV6-3|TRBJ2-1|TRBD1
TGTGCCAGCAGTTTCCCGGACAGGGGGAATGAGCAGTTCTTC
CASSFPDRGNEQFF
>-|TRBV2|TRBJ1-1|-
TGTGCCACCCTACAGGGTAGGAACACTGAAGCTTTCTTT
CATLQGRNTEAFF
>-|TRBV14|TRBJ1-5|-
TGTGCCAGCAGCCAAGACCGGGTTCAGCCCCAGCATTTT
CASSQDRVQPQHF
>few|TRBV7-2|TRBJ2-1|TRBD2
TGTGCCAGCAGCTTTCGGGCTAGCGGGAAAAATGAGCAGTTCTTC
CASSFRASGKNEQFF
>once|TRBV15|TRBJ2-7|-
TGTGCCACCAGCATCGCGGGACTCCCGGGGCAGTACTTC
CATSIAGLPGQYF
>-|TRBV18|TRBJ1-1|TRBD1
TGTGCCAGCTCGCCCCGACAGGGGGACACTGAAGCTTTCTTT
CASSPRQGDTEAFF
>-|TRBV5-6|TRBJ2-6|-
TGTGCCAGCAGCTTGGTGGGACGAGGTGGGTCTGGGGCCAACGTCCTGACTTTC
CASSLVGRGGSGANVLTF
>-|TRBV10-2|TRBJ1-5|-
TGCGCCAGCAGGGACCCGAATCAGCCCCAGCATTTT
CASRDPNQPQHF
>-|TRBV11-3|TRBJ2-5|-
TGTGCCAGCAGCTTAGAAGCATCCCTATCGGGCCAAGAGACCCAGTACTTC
CASSLEASLSGQETQYF
>once|TRBV12-5|TRBJ2-3|TRBD1
TGTGCTAGTGGTTTGGCCAACGACCACAGGGGGCTATTACATACGCAGTATTTT
CASGLANDHRGLLHTQYF
>-|TRBV3-1/TRBV3-2|TRBJ2-7|-
TGTGCCAGCAGGAGCGGAGGGACCGGCGAGCAGTACTTC
CASRSGGTGEQYF
>few|TRBV6-6|TRBJ1-2|-
TGTGCCAGCAGTTACGCCGGACCGGGAGGGACCGGCTACACCTTC
CASSYAGPGGTGYTF
>-|TRBV2|TRBJ1-1|TRBD1
TGTGCCAGCAGTGTGGGGACAGGGGCGAGAGCTTTCTTT
CASSVGTGARAFF
>-|TRBV7-2|TRBJ2-2|-
TGTGCCAGCAGTGGAACTACTAAGGACACCGGGGAGCTGTTTTTT
CASSGTTKDTGELFF
>-|TRBV7-6|TRBJ1-1|-
TGTGCCAGCAGCTTAGACCCCGATGATGAAGCTTTCTTT
CASSLDPDDEAFF
>-|TRBV27|TRBJ2-7|-
TGTGCCAGCAGTTCCGGGGGTCGGGCCAGGGAGTATTCCTACGAGCAGTACTTC
CASSSGGRAREYSYEQYF
>-|TRBV5-1|TRBJ2-1|TRBD2
TGCGCCACCCGGGACTATTACAATGAGCAGTTCTTC
CATRDYYNEQFF
>-|TRBV30|TRBJ1-4|-
TGTGCCTGGAGCGCGAGTGGGGAAAAACTGTTTTTT
CAWSASGEKLFF
>once|TRBV5-1|TRBJ2-2|-
TGCGCCAGCAACCGGCAGACAAACACCGGGGAGCTGTTTTTT
CASNRQTNTGELFF
>-|TRBV19|TRBJ1-5|-
TGTGCCAGTAGTATCACTGCAGGGGAACAGCCCCAGCATTTT
CASSITAGEQPQHF
>-|TRBV10-3|TRBJ2-2|TRBD2
TGTGCCATCAGGGCTAGCGGGACCTCCCGAACCGGGGAGCTGTTTTTT
CAIRASGTSRTGELFF
>-|TRBV4-1|TRBJ1-1|-
TGCGCCAGCAGCCAAAGTACTGAAGCTTTCTTT
CASSQSTEAFF
>-|TRBV9|TRBJ2-3|TRBD2
TGTGCCAGCAGCGGGACTAGCGGGAGTTACACAGATACGCAGTATTTT
CASSGTSGSYTDTQYF
>once|TRBV27|TRBJ2-5|TRBD2
TGTGCCAGCAGTATCAACCCCGTTGCGGGAGGCCCAATTGAGACCCAGTACTTC
CASSINPVAGGPIETQYF
>-|TRBV3-1/TRBV3-2|TRBJ2-3|TRBD2
TGTGCCAGCAGCCAAGATCTTTTAGCGGGAATCACAGATACGCAGTATTTT
CASSQDLLAGITDTQYF
>-|TRBV7-6|TRBJ2-3|TRBD2
TGTGCCAGCAGCTTAACAACCGGGAGGTCAGATACGCAGTATTTT
CASSLTTGRSDTQYF
>-|TRBV24-1|TRBJ1-3|-
TGTGCCACCAGTGATTTCAGTGGAAACACCATATATTTT
CATSDFSGNTIYF
>once|TRBV7-9|TRBJ2-2|-
TGTGCCAGCAGCTTAGCAGGCAGGGTCGGGGAGCTGTTTTTT
CASSLAGRVGELFF
>-|TRBV5-1|TRBJ2-2|TRBD2
TGCGCCAGCAGCTTCCGTGCGGGAGGGCCGGAGGGGGAGCTGTTTTTT
CASSFRAGGPEGELFF
>many|TRBV28|TRBJ1-4|-
TGTGCCAGCAGCCCCGGCGACGGCATCTCGGAAAAACTGTTTTTT
CASSPGDGISEKLFF
>-|TRBV6-2/TRBV6-3|TRBJ1-1|-
TGTGCCAGCAGTTACTCGTGGGTCGGGAACACTGAAGCTTTCTTT
CASSYSWVGNTEAFF
>-|TRBV10-3|TRBJ2-3|TRBD1
TGTGCCACCGGACAGGGTATAAGCACAGATACGCAGTATTTT
CATGQGISTDTQYF